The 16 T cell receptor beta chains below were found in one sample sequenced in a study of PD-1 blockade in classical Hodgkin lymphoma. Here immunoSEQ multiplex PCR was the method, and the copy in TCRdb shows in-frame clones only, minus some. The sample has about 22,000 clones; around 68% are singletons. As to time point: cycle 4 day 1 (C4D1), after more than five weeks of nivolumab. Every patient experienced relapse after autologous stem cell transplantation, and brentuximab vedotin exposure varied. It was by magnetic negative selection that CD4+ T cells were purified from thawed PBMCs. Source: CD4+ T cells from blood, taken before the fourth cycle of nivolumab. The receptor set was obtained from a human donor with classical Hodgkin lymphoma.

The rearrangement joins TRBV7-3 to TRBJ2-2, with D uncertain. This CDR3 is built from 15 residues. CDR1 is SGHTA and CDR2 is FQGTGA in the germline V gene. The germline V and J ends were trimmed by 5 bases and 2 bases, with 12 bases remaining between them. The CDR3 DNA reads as TGTGCCAGCAGCCCCCAGGCGCAAAACACCGGGGAGCTGTTTTTT. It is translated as CASSPQAQNTGELFF.

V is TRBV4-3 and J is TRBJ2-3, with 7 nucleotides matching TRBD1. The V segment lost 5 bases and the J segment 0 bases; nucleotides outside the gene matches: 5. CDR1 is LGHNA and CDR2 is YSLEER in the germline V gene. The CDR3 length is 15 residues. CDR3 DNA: TGCGCCAGCAGCGTACAGGGGACCAGCACAGATACGCAGTATTTT. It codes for CASSVQGTSTDTQYF.

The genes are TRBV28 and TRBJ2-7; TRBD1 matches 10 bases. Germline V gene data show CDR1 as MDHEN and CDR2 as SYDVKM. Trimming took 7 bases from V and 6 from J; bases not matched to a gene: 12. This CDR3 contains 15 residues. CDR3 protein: CASTETGTGVFEQYF. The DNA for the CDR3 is TGTGCCAGCACAGAGACTGGGACAGGGGTTTTCGAGCAGTACTTC. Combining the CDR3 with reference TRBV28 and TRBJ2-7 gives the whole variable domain DVKVTQSSRYLVKRTGEKVFLECVQDMDHENMFWYRQDPGLGLRLIYFSYDVKMKEKGDIPEGYSVSREKKERFSLILESASTNQTSMYLCASTETGTGVFEQYFGPGTRLTVT.

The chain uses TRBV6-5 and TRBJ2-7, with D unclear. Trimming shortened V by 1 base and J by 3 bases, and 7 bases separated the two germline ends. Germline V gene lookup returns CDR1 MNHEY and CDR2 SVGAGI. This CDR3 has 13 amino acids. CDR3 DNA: TGTGCCAGCAGTTACTATACACTCTACGAGCAGTACTTC. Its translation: CASSYYTLYEQYF.

The CDR3 DNA reads as TGTGCCAGCAGCCCCTTGGGACAGGGGGCGTTAGAGACCCAGTACTTC. Translating gives CASSPLGQGALETQYF. V is TRBV6-6 and J is TRBJ2-5; 12 bases are shared with TRBD1. This CDR3 contains 16 residues. Trimming removed 6 bases from V and 4 bases from J; junction bases left unmatched: 9. Germline V gene data show CDR1 as MNHNY and CDR2 as SVGAGI (reference sequence).

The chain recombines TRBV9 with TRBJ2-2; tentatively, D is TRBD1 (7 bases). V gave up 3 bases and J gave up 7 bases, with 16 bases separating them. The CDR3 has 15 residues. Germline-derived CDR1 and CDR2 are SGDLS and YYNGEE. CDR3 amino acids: CASSAGDREDGELFF. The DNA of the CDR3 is TGTGCCAGCAGCGCAGGCGACAGGGAGGACGGGGAGCTGTTTTTT. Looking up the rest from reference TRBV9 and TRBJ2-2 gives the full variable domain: DSGVTQTPKHLITATGQRVTLRCSPRSGDLSVYWYQQSLDQGLQFLIQYYNGEERAKGNILERFSAQQFPDLHSELNLSSLELGDSALYFCASSAGDREDGELFFGEGSRLTVL.

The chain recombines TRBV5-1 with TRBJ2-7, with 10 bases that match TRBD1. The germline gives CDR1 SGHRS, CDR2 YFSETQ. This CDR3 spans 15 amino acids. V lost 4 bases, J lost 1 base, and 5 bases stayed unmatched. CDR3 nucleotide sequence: TGCGCCAGCAGCCGGGACAGGGGAGGATCCTACGAGCAGTACTTC. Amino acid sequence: CASSRDRGGSYEQYF.

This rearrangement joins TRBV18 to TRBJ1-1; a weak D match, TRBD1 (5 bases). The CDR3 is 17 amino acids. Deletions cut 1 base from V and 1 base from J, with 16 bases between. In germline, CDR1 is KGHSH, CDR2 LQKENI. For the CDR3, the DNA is TGTGCCAGCTCACCACAGGACACGAGGGCTAGGAACACTGAAGCTTTCTTT. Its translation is CASSPQDTRARNTEAFF.

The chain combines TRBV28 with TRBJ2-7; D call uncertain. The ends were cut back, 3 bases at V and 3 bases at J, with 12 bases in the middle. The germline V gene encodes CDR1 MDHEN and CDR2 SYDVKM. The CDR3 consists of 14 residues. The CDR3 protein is CASSLERPGYEQYF. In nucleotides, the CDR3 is TGTGCCAGCAGTTTGGAGCGTCCAGGCTACGAGCAGTACTTC.

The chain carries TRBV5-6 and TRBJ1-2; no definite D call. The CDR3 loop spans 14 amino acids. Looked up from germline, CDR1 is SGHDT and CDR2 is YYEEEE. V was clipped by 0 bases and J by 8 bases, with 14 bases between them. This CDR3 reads CASSLAVGRLGYTF. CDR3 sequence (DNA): TGTGCCAGCAGCTTGGCCGTGGGAAGGTTAGGCTACACCTTC. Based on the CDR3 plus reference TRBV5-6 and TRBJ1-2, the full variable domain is DAGVTQSPTHLIKTRGQQVTLRCSPKSGHDTVSWYQQALGQGPQFIFQYYEEEERQRGNFPDRFSGHQFPNYSSELNVNALLLGDSALYLCASSLAVGRLGYTFGSGTRLTVV.

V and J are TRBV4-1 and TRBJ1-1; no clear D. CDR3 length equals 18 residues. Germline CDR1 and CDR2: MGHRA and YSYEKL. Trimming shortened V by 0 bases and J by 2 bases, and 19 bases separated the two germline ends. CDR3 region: CASSQEKGIWGINTEAFF. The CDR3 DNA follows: TGCGCCAGCAGCCAAGAGAAAGGCATTTGGGGAATTAACACTGAAGCTTTCTTT.

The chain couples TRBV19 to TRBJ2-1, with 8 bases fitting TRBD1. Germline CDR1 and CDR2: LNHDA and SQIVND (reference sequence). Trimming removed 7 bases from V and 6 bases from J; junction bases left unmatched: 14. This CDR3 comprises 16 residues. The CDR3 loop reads CASTPVGTGRRNEQFF. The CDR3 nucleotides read TGTGCCAGTACCCCCGTCGGGACAGGTAGGCGCAATGAGCAGTTCTTC.

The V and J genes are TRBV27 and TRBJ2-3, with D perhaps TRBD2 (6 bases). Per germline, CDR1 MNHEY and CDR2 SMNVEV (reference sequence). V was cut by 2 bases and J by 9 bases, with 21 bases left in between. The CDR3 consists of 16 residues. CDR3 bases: TGTGCCAGCAGTTTAACGGCGGGGCGGAATTCGCGAACGCAGTATTTT. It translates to CASSLTAGRNSRTQYF.

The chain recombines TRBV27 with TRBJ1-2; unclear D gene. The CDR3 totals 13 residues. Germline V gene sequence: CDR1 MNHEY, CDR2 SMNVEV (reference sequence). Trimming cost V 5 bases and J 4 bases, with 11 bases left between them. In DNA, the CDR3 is TGTGCCAGCAGTCCGTCTTGGAGCTATGGCTACACCTTC. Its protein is CASSPSWSYGYTF.

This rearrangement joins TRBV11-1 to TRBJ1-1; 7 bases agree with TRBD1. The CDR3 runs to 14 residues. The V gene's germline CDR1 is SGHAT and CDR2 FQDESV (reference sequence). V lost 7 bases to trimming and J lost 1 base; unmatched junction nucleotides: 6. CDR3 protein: CASTGQWANTEAFF. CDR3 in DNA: TGTGCCAGCACGGGACAGTGGGCGAACACTGAAGCTTTCTTT.

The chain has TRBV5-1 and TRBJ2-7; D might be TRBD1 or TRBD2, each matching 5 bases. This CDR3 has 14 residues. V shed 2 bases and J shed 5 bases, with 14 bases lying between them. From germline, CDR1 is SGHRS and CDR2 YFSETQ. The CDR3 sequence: CASSFTGPRDEQYF. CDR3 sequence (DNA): TGCGCCAGCAGCTTTACAGGACCGAGGGACGAGCAGTACTTC. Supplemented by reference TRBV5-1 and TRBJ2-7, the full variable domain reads KAGVTQTPRYLIKTRGQQVTLSCSPISGHRSVSWYQQTPGQGLQFLFEYFSETQRNKGNFPGRFSGRQFSNSRSEMNVSTLELGDSALYLCASSFTGPRDEQYFGPGTRLTVT.